A single sample gave rise to the 32 T cell receptor beta chains below, sequenced in a study of patients and donors after allogeneic stem cell transplantation. Each CDR3 protein is one row after TCRdb ran MiXCR on the RT-PCR reads. The repertoire includes fewer than 200,000 distinct CDR3 sequences, 30% of them detected once, and roughly 3.2% sits in the top ten. Sample: blood, either unsorted or a sorted T cell fraction (not recorded which). These receptors originate from a human donor who was either an allogeneic HSCT recipient or a stem cell or donor lymphocyte infusion donor (not recorded which). It is not recorded whose cells these are; they may come from a transplant donor.

This clonotype showed up just once. This chain joins TRBV4-3 and TRBJ2-5; TRBD2 agrees at 7 bases. With V trimmed by 0 bases and J by 4 bases, 2 bases remained unmatched. This CDR3 has 14 amino acids. Germline CDR1 LGHNA, CDR2 YSLEER. CDR3 sequence: CASSQEGGIETQYF. The CDR3, as DNA: TGCGCCAGCAGCCAAGAGGGAGGGATAGAGACCCAGTACTTC.

The gene calls are TRBV4-3 and TRBJ1-1; 8 positions agree with TRBD1. Germline V gives CDR1 LGHNA, CDR2 YSLEER. This CDR3 spans 12 amino acids. J was trimmed by 13 bases and V by 3 bases; bases with no gene match: 7. CDR3 DNA: TGCGCCAGCAGCCATACCGGGACAGGATTTTTCTTT. Translated: CASSHTGTGFFF.

The chain employs TRBV7-2 and TRBJ2-3; possible D gene TRBD2, 6 bases. The V and J ends lost 4 bases and 2 bases respectively, with 10 bases between them. The germline gives CDR1 SGHTA, CDR2 FQGNSA. The CDR3 spans 14 residues. CDR3 sequence reads: CASSWGLTTDTQYF. CDR3 nucleotide sequence: TGTGCCAGCAGCTGGGGACTTACCACAGATACGCAGTATTTT. The full variable domain, its missing parts supplied by reference TRBV7-2 and TRBJ2-3, is GAGVSQSPSNKVTEKGKDVELRCDPISGHTALYWYRQSLGQGLEFLIYFQGNSAPDKSGLPSDRFSAERTGGSVSTLTIQRTQQEDSAVYLCASSWGLTTDTQYFGPGTRLTVL.

Ten or more counts support this clonotype. V and J are TRBV7-9 and TRBJ1-6, with no clear D. This CDR3 region has 16 residues. Germline CDR1 and CDR2: SEHNR and FQNEAQ (reference sequence). V lost 5 bases and J lost 0, with 11 bases in between. The CDR3: CASSVDPSSYNSPLHF. DNA of the CDR3: TGTGCCAGCAGCGTAGACCCGAGCTCCTATAATTCACCCCTCCACTTT.

This clonotype was observed a handful of times. This chain uses TRBV6-5 with TRBJ1-4; maybe TRBD1 (6 bases). This CDR3 has 15 residues. V was clipped by 6 bases and J by 0 bases, with 11 bases between them. Germline lookup yields CDR1 MNHEY and CDR2 SVGAGI. The CDR3 DNA sequence: TGTGCCAGCAGCTCGGGGGCGGCAACTAATGAAAAACTGTTTTTT. Amino acids: CASSSGAATNEKLFF.

In this sample, this clonotype turned up a few times. The chain uses TRBV29-1 and TRBJ2-5, with D tentatively TRBD1 (6 bases). Looked up from germline, CDR1 is SQVTM and CDR2 is ANQGSEA. V lost 6 bases and J lost 9, with 17 bases in between. This CDR3 has 12 residues. The CDR3 nucleotides read TGCAGCGTCGGGACATCCCCCACGTCCCAGTACTTC. Amino acids: CSVGTSPTSQYF.

The rearrangement joins TRBV4-3 to TRBJ1-1; TRBD1 matches at 7 bases. The germline V gene encodes CDR1 LGHNA and CDR2 YSLEER. The length of the CDR3 is 14 residues. V lost 0 bases, J lost 5 bases, and 3 bases stayed unmatched. As DNA, the CDR3 is TGCGCCAGCAGCCAAGATCAGACAGGGACTGAAGCTTTCTTT. Amino acid sequence: CASSQDQTGTEAFF.

This chain uses TRBV14 with TRBJ1-2; TRBD1 might be the D (5 bases). The CDR3 is made up of 13 amino acids. V lost 6 bases and J 4 bases, leaving 12 bases between the germline ends. Germline loops: CDR1 SGHDN, CDR2 FVKESK. The CDR3 sequence: CASRPRGSYGYTF. CDR3 sequence (DNA): TGTGCCAGCAGACCAAGGGGAAGCTATGGCTACACCTTC.

This clonotype was observed a handful of times. V and J are TRBV29-1 and TRBJ1-2; the D gene is possibly TRBD1 (6 bases). CDR3 length equals 15 residues. Germline lookup yields CDR1 SQVTM and CDR2 ANQGSEA. The V and J ends lost 2 bases and 3 bases respectively, with 16 bases between them. CDR3 nucleotides: TGCAGCGTTGAATACAGGGATCACAACTACTATGGCTACACCTTC. Its protein product is CSVEYRDHNYYGYTF.

This clonotype appeared once. The V and J genes are TRBV27 and TRBJ1-4; 8 positions match TRBD1. Germline V gene data show CDR1 as MNHEY and CDR2 as SMNVEV (reference sequence). CDR3 length equals 15 residues. The junction had 5 bases not matched to a gene; V was cut back by 1 base and J by 7 bases. As DNA, the CDR3 is TGTGCCAGCAGTTTATGGGGGACAGGAGTTGAAAAACTGTTTTTT. Translating gives CASSLWGTGVEKLFF.

The count of this clonotype is one. The V call is TRBV2, the J call TRBJ2-2, with a weak D call TRBD2 (5 bases). Germline V gene data show CDR1 as SNHLY and CDR2 as FYNNEI. V was trimmed by 7 bases and J by 7 bases, leaving 16 bases between them. This CDR3 is built from 14 residues. CDR3 amino acids: CASMVGISVGELFF. The CDR3 nucleotides are TGTGCCAGCATGGTCGGGATATCCGTCGGGGAGCTGTTTTTT.

This rearrangement joins TRBV20-1 to TRBJ1-2; D is possibly TRBD1 (6 bases). This CDR3 contains 11 residues. Germline-derived CDR1 and CDR2 are DFQATT and SNEGSKA (reference sequence). With 4 bases removed from V and 7 bases from J, the gap between germline ends came to 10 bases. This chain's CDR3 is CSATTGFGYTF. The CDR3 bases are TGCAGTGCTACCACAGGGTTTGGCTACACCTTC.

This clonotype was found a few times. V gene TRBV20-1 combines with J gene TRBJ2-7; TRBD2 is a possible D gene (5 bases). In germline, CDR1 is DFQATT, CDR2 SNEGSKA (reference sequence). V lost 7 bases and J 0 bases, leaving 13 bases between the germline ends. The CDR3 length is 13 residues. The CDR3 region has the DNA TGCAGTGAAAGCGGTAAAAGCTCCTACGAGCAGTACTTC. Its translation is CSESGKSSYEQYF.

The chain has TRBV28 and TRBJ1-1, with 7 nucleotides matching TRBD1. Germline V gene data show CDR1 as MDHEN and CDR2 as SYDVKM. V was clipped by 5 bases and J by 4 bases; unmatched bases: 7. The CDR3 spans 14 residues. The DNA for the CDR3 is TGTGCCAGCAGTCTACAGGGGAAGGGCACTGAAGCTTTCTTT. Its translation: CASSLQGKGTEAFF.

The chain is built from TRBV5-6 and TRBJ2-3; the match to TRBD1 covers 7 bases. This CDR3 spans 15 amino acids. CDR1 and CDR2 (germline): SGHDT, YYEEEE. V lost 4 bases and J lost 8; bases outside the gene matches: 13. The DNA for the CDR3 is TGTGCCAGCAGCCTGAAATGGAGACAGGGCGGTACGCAGTATTTT. Translation: CASSLKWRQGGTQYF.

The chain carries TRBV7-8 and TRBJ2-6, with TRBD1 as a possible D gene (5 bases). Deletions cut 5 bases from V and 1 base from J, with 21 bases between. This CDR3 spans 19 amino acids. The germline gives CDR1 SGHVS, CDR2 FQNEAQ. This chain's CDR3 is CASSPLLTDVWSGANVLTF. CDR3 DNA: TGTGCCAGCAGCCCTCTTTTGACAGACGTATGGTCTGGGGCCAACGTCCTGACTTTC.

This clonotype was seen only a few times. The chain joins TRBV6-6 to TRBJ1-3; 7 nucleotides line up with TRBD1. V trimming: 5 bases; J trimming: 4 bases; junction bases outside the gene matches: 8. CDR3 length: 15 residues. Germline V gene data show CDR1 as MNHNY and CDR2 as SVGAGI (reference sequence). CDR3 nucleotides: TGTGCCAGCAGTGCGACGGACAGGTTCGGAAACACCATATATTTT. Its translation: CASSATDRFGNTIYF.

The V call is TRBV5-1, the J call TRBJ2-5; possibly TRBD1 for D (5 bases). The V end lost 0 bases, the J end lost 0 bases, and 6 bases lay between the germline ends. The CDR3 contains 14 residues. Germline CDR1 reads SGHRS; CDR2 reads YFSETQ. The CDR3 DNA reads TGCGCCAGCAGCTTGGTCAGGGACCAAGAGACCCAGTACTTC. It is translated as CASSLVRDQETQYF.

This clonotype has more than one count but fewer than ten. The chain has TRBV4-1 and TRBJ2-7; a weak D match, TRBD2 (6 bases). CDR1 and CDR2 from the germline V gene are MGHRA and YSYEKL. The CDR3 spans 14 residues. The ends were cut back, 4 bases at V and 4 bases at J, with 14 bases in the middle. CDR3 in DNA: TGCGCCAGCAGCCGCTCTAGCGCTGGTTACGAGCAGTACTTC. It codes for CASSRSSAGYEQYF.

This clonotype was counted between two and nine times. V and J are TRBV15 and TRBJ2-3; D unresolved. Germline V gene sequence: CDR1 LNHNV, CDR2 YYDKDF (reference sequence). Trimming left V 1 base short and J 2 bases short, with 7 bases between. The CDR3 covers 14 residues. The CDR3 bases are TGTGCCACCAGCAGAGCACAGCCCACAGATACGCAGTATTTT. It yields the protein CATSRAQPTDTQYF.

In DNA, the CDR3 is TGTGCCAGCAGCGCAGCCGGGACAGGGTTTTACGAGCAGTACTTC. Amino acids: CASSAAGTGFYEQYF. V and J are TRBV9 and TRBJ2-7; 9 nucleotides line up with TRBD1. The V gene's germline CDR1 is SGDLS and CDR2 YYNGEE. The junction had 8 bases not matched to a gene; V was cut back by 3 bases and J by 4 bases. The CDR3 spans 15 residues.

The chain employs TRBV5-1 and TRBJ2-1; TRBD2 aligns across 10 bases. The CDR3 totals 17 residues. Germline V gene sequence: CDR1 SGHRS, CDR2 YFSETQ. V gave up 4 bases and J gave up 0 bases; unmatched junction bases: 7. The CDR3 spells CASSPGLARSSYNEQFF. The DNA of the CDR3 is TGCGCCAGCAGCCCGGGACTAGCGCGTAGCTCCTACAATGAGCAGTTCTTC.

The rearrangement uses TRBV7-9 and TRBJ1-1; D uncertain. Germline V gene sequence: CDR1 SEHNR, CDR2 FQNEAQ (reference sequence). The CDR3 is 13 residues long. V was pared by 3 bases and J by 11 bases, with 16 bases between. The CDR3 coding sequence is TGTGCCAGCAGCTTTGATGAGGATAGAATCGCTTTCTTT. As protein: CASSFDEDRIAFF.

In its sample, this clonotype was seen many times. The V and J genes are TRBV25-1 and TRBJ1-2, with D tentatively TRBD1 (6 bases). The CDR3 is 13 amino acids. Trimming took off 6 bases at V and 7 bases at J, with 15 bases between the two ends. Germline V gene lookup returns CDR1 MGHDK and CDR2 SYGVNS. CDR3 region: CASRDSSRVGYTF. The CDR3 DNA is TGTGCCAGCAGGGACAGTTCCCGCGTTGGCTACACCTTC.

This clonotype has only a few counts. The chain has TRBV10-3 and TRBJ2-7; TRBD2 might be the D (5 bases). The CDR3 covers 17 residues. Germline V gene lookup returns CDR1 ENHRY and CDR2 SYGVKD. The V and J ends lost 0 bases and 6 bases respectively, with 21 bases between them. The CDR3 coding sequence is TGTGCCATCAGTGAGTCGATAGGGCCCGGGGAAGTGCGCGAGCAGTACTTC. Translated: CAISESIGPGEVREQYF.

The sample holds many counts of this clonotype. The chain uses TRBV12-3 or TRBV12-4 and TRBJ1-3; weak D call: TRBD1 (6 bases). CDR3 length: 14 residues. V lost 8 bases and J lost 2, with 13 bases in between. The CDR3 DNA reads as TGTGCCAGCGGCGATGACAGGCCTGGAAACACCATATATTTT. This codes for CASGDDRPGNTIYF.

This clonotype was found a few times. The gene calls are TRBV20-1 and TRBJ2-7, with 8 positions matching TRBD2. V was clipped by 5 bases and J by 5 bases; unmatched bases: 17. CDR1 is DFQATT and CDR2 is SNEGSKA in the germline V gene (reference sequence). This CDR3 has 16 amino acids. This CDR3 is CSAYRAQAGDGNEQYF. The CDR3, as DNA: TGCAGTGCTTATCGGGCACAAGCGGGAGACGGGAACGAGCAGTACTTC.

The rearrangement joins TRBV5-1 to TRBJ2-1; D uncertain. The V gene's germline CDR1 is SGHRS and CDR2 YFSETQ. Trimming left V 4 bases short and J 4 bases short, with 18 bases between. The CDR3 is 16 amino acids. CDR3 DNA: TGCGCCAGCAGCGCGTTTTTAGTAACCTGGTACAATGAGCAGTTCTTC. Translated, it gives CASSAFLVTWYNEQFF.

This clonotype was observed a few times. The chain joins TRBV11-2 to TRBJ2-2, with D tentatively TRBD1 or TRBD2 (5 bases each). The CDR3 is 14 amino acids. V was cut by 9 bases and J by 4 bases, with 15 bases left in between. In germline, CDR1 is SGHAT, CDR2 FQNNGV. The CDR3 DNA sequence: TGTGCCAGTAATCGGGGCCGGGGCACCGGGGAGCTGTTTTTT. Residues: CASNRGRGTGELFF.

The chain carries TRBV29-1 and TRBJ2-5; 7 bases align to TRBD2. This CDR3 has 13 amino acids. Germline trimming cut 8 bases from V and 9 bases from J; bases unmatched to any gene: 15. Germline V gene sequence: CDR1 SQVTM, CDR2 ANQGSEA. The CDR3 coding sequence is TGCAGCTTGATGCGAGGCGGGAGTGCGGCCCAGTACTTC. This translates into CSLMRGGSAAQYF.

V usage is TRBV2 and J usage is TRBJ2-7, with 10 bases identical to TRBD1. V was pared by 7 bases and J by 3 bases, with 3 bases of the junction left unmatched. The CDR3 covers 13 residues. CDR1 is SNHLY and CDR2 is FYNNEI in the germline V gene. The CDR3 here is CASTTGGFYEQYF. Here the CDR3 DNA reads TGTGCCAGCACGACAGGGGGCTTCTACGAGCAGTACTTC.

Here the CDR3 DNA reads TGTGCCAGCAGCCAAGGGACACACTATGGCTACACCTTC. Translating it yields CASSQGTHYGYTF. This chain connects TRBV14 to TRBJ1-2; maybe TRBD1 (5 bases). V gave up 1 base and J gave up 3 bases, with 6 bases separating them. The germline CDR1 and CDR2 sequences are SGHDN and FVKESK. This CDR3 comprises 13 residues. Complete variable domain (other parts from reference TRBV14 and TRBJ1-2): EAGVTQFPSHSVIEKGQTVTLRCDPISGHDNLYWYRRVMGKEIKFLLHFVKESKQDESGMPNNRFLAERTGGTYSTLKVQPAELEDSGVYFCASSQGTHYGYTFGSGTRLTVV.